These 8 T cell receptor beta chains were sequenced from one sample in a study of shared T cell receptors in the human thymus. Clones were read by immunoSEQ multiplex PCR, and TCRdb kept only the in-frame ones, dropping some. The sample records over 450,000 clones, approximately 80% being singletons. The same sample was also studied in work on human thymus T cells.

The sample was thymocytes. Every receptor here comes from a boy younger than two with a congenital heart defect.

The V gene is TRBV18, the J gene TRBJ2-1, with 12 bases that match TRBD2. The CDR3 is 15 residues long. Germline lookup yields CDR1 KGHSH and CDR2 LQKENI. V lost 3 bases to trimming and J lost 7 bases; unmatched junction nucleotides: 4. This chain's CDR3 is CASSPRGTSGNEQFF. CDR3 nucleotide sequence: TGTGCCAGCTCACCCAGGGGGACTAGCGGGAATGAGCAGTTCTTC.

The V and J genes are TRBV5-5 and TRBJ1-2, with 11 bases aligning to TRBD1. CDR3 length equals 15 residues. Germline V gives CDR1 SGHKS, CDR2 YYEKEE (reference sequence). V lost 4 bases, J lost 2 bases, and 4 bases stayed unmatched. CDR3 nucleotides: TGTGCCAGCAGCCCGCGGACAGGGGGCAACTATGGCTACACCTTC. The encoded protein is CASSPRTGGNYGYTF.

The chain links TRBV14 to TRBJ2-5; 12 bases align to TRBD1. CDR1 SGHDN and CDR2 FVKESK come from the germline V gene. The V segment lost 4 bases and the J segment 5 bases; nucleotides outside the gene matches: 5. The CDR3 spans 15 residues. CDR3 protein: CASSRGQGASETQYF. The CDR3 coding sequence is TGTGCCAGCAGCCGGGGACAGGGGGCGTCGGAGACCCAGTACTTC. The complete variable domain, with remaining parts taken from reference TRBV14 and TRBJ2-5, reads EAGVTQFPSHSVIEKGQTVTLRCDPISGHDNLYWYRRVMGKEIKFLLHFVKESKQDESGMPNNRFLAERTGGTYSTLKVQPAELEDSGVYFCASSRGQGASETQYFGPGTRLLVL.

This clone was observed a handful of times. The rearrangement joins TRBV6-1 to TRBJ2-2; D not resolved. This CDR3 contains 11 residues. Germline assignment: CDR1 MNHNS and CDR2 SASEGT. V dropped 6 bases and J dropped 7 bases, with 6 bases sitting between them. The DNA of the CDR3 is TGTGCCAGCAGCGGAGTCGGGGAGCTGTTTTTT. Translation gives CASSGVGELFF.

This clone showed up just a few times. The rearrangement links TRBV14 to TRBJ2-3; tentatively, D is TRBD1 (6 bases). V was trimmed by 1 base and J by 3 bases, leaving 8 bases between them. Germline values: CDR1 SGHDN, CDR2 FVKESK. The CDR3 extends over 14 amino acids. The CDR3 DNA is TGTGCCAGCAGCCAAGGGCAGGGGACAGATACGCAGTATTTT. This codes for CASSQGQGTDTQYF.

This chain links TRBV5-1 with TRBJ2-7; 12 nucleotides align to TRBD2. The CDR3 is made up of 18 amino acids. The V gene end was trimmed by 0 bases and the J gene end by 4 bases; junction bases not matched to a gene: 11. CDR1 is SGHRS, CDR2 YFSETQ, per germline. CDR3 sequence (DNA): TGCGCCAGCAGCTTGGCCGGGCTAGCGGGAGGGCCGCGGTACGAGCAGTACTTC. As protein: CASSLAGLAGGPRYEQYF. Variable domain in full (rest from reference TRBV5-1 and TRBJ2-7): KAGVTQTPRYLIKTRGQQVTLSCSPISGHRSVSWYQQTPGQGLQFLFEYFSETQRNKGNFPGRFSGRQFSNSRSEMNVSTLELGDSALYLCASSLAGLAGGPRYEQYFGPGTRLTVT.

The chain has TRBV6-1 and TRBJ2-2, with 8 bases matching TRBD1. J lost 1 base, V lost 7 bases, and 5 bases had no gene match. The length of the CDR3 is 15 residues. CDR1 and CDR2 (germline): MNHNS, SASEGT. The CDR3 DNA sequence: TGTGCCAGCAAAGCCGGGACAGGGAACACCGGGGAGCTGTTTTTT. This codes for CASKAGTGNTGELFF.

This chain links TRBV4-1 with TRBJ2-1, with 7 bases that match TRBD2. The CDR3 consists of 14 residues. The J segment lost 15 bases and the V segment lost 1 base, leaving 12 bases of the junction unmatched. CDR1 MGHRA and CDR2 YSYEKL come from the germline V gene. The DNA for the CDR3 is TGCGCCAGCAGCCAAGGGGTGGGGGGGATAGGCCCGTTCTTC. Its protein product is CASSQGVGGIGPFF.